A selection of T cell receptor beta chains follows, all from one sample in a study of control samples from healthy donors and cancer patients. Some clones are missing from TCRdb's copy, which holds only in-frame ones; the method was immunoSEQ multiplex PCR. The sample lists about 83,000 clones, 91% occurring once. The sequenced material came from blood. These receptors all stem from a man aged 45 to 65 in good health. Both conserved end residues are part of each CDR3. D genes are given only for firm matches. Rows give clone size only sometimes, using once, few, many, or a class for an expanded clone.

d_gene	v_gene	abundance	j_gene	CDR3nt	CDR3aa
TRBD1	TRBV5-1	NA	TRBJ2-7	TGCGCCAGCAGCCACGGGACAGCAGTCTACGAGCAGTACTTC	CASSHGTAVYEQYF
NA	TRBV5-1	once	TRBJ1-2	TGCGCCAGCAGCCAGGGACAAGCTAAGTCCTATGGCTACACCTTC	CASSQGQAKSYGYTF
TRBD2	TRBV6-4	NA	TRBJ2-1	TGTGCCAGCAGTGAGAGGGTTCTAGCGGGGGGTAACTCTTGGGACAATGAGCAGTTCTTC	CASSERVLAGGNSWDNEQFF
TRBD1	TRBV10-3	NA	TRBJ1-1	TGTGCCATTGGACAGGCCGCCCCTGAAGCTTTCTTT	CAIGQAAPEAFF
NA	TRBV5-1	NA	TRBJ1-5	TGCGCCAGCAGCTCCGGGGGAGATCAGCCCCAGCATTTT	CASSSGGDQPQHF
TRBD1	TRBV29-1	NA	TRBJ1-2	TGCAGCGTTGACAGGGGGTCGGTTGGCTACACCTTC	CSVDRGSVGYTF
TRBD1	TRBV6-6	once	TRBJ1-4	TGTGCCAGCAGTCCAGGGGCCCAGGGGGGACTGTTTTTT	CASSPGAQGGLFF
TRBD1	TRBV4-1	once	TRBJ2-1	TGCGCCAGCAGCCAAGAGCGGACAGGGGGCCATGAGCAGTTCTTC	CASSQERTGGHEQFF
NA	TRBV30	NA	TRBJ2-5	TGTGCCTGGAGTGAGGTAAAAGAGACCCAGTACTTC	CAWSEVKETQYF
NA	TRBV12-3/TRBV12-4	NA	TRBJ1-5	TGTGCCAGCAGTACAGAAAACAATCAGCCCCAGCATTTT	CASSTENNQPQHF
NA	TRBV6-1	NA	TRBJ1-5	TGTGCCAGCAGTGAAGCGGGTAGAGCGGGGCAGCCCCAGCATTTT	CASSEAGRAGQPQHF
NA	TRBV11-2	NA	TRBJ2-5	TGTGCCAGCAGCTTATTTGGCGGGCAAGAGACCCAGTACTTC	CASSLFGGQETQYF
TRBD2	TRBV25-1	NA	TRBJ2-1	TGTGCCAGCCTAGCGGGCTCCTACAATGAGCAGTTCTTC	CASLAGSYNEQFF
TRBD2	TRBV7-2	NA	TRBJ2-1	TGTGCCAGCAGCGTGGGGGGGTTCTACAATGAGCAGTTCTTC	CASSVGGFYNEQFF
NA	TRBV7-8	NA	TRBJ2-3	TGTGCCAGCAGCCCACGAACCCCCCCAGATACGCAGTATTTT	CASSPRTPPDTQYF
TRBD1	TRBV6-5	few	TRBJ1-2	TGTGCCAGCAGTTACGACGACAGGGGGGGCTATGGCTACACCTTC	CASSYDDRGGYGYTF
TRBD1	TRBV30	NA	TRBJ1-1	TGTGCCTCTCTGACAGGGACGAACACTGAAGCTTTCTTT	CASLTGTNTEAFF
NA	TRBV3-1/TRBV3-2	NA	TRBJ1-3	TGTGCCAGCAGCTTCACAACGGCATCTGGAAACACCATATATTTT	CASSFTTASGNTIYF
NA	TRBV7-2	NA	TRBJ1-1	TGTGCCAGCAGCACCCATCCGGGGGGCACTGAAGCTTTCTTT	CASSTHPGGTEAFF
NA	TRBV7-9	NA	TRBJ2-3	TGTGCCAGCAGCCCGGGACCCCTTAGCACAGATACGCAGTATTTT	CASSPGPLSTDTQYF
NA	TRBV5-1	NA	TRBJ1-2	TGCGCCAGCAGCGCCGCTTTTGAAGGTGGCTACACCTTC	CASSAAFEGGYTF
NA	TRBV29-1	NA	TRBJ1-5	TGCAGCGTTCCAACAGGGACGGCGAATCAGCCCCAGCATTTT	CSVPTGTANQPQHF
NA	TRBV4-3	NA	TRBJ2-5	TGCGCCAGCAGCCAAGGGACGGGACGAGTATTTGGGGAGACCCAGTACTTC	CASSQGTGRVFGETQYF